These 14 T cell receptor beta chains share one sample of origin, sequenced in a study of molecular identifiers for immune sequencing clone quantification. Via MiXCR, TCRdb re-called the PCR reads, giving one row per CDR3 protein. The sample carries about 500,000 distinct CDR3 sequences, 25% recorded once. What was sequenced was naive CD8+ T cells from blood, with Jurkat cell RNA spiked in. Subset given: FACS-sorted CD8+CD4-CCR7+CD45RA+ naive T cells. Receptors originate from a human donor in good health. Some libraries in this study had Jurkat cell RNA spiked in.

This clonotype was seen a handful of times. The chain combines TRBV10-3 with TRBJ1-6, with D maybe TRBD1 (5 bases). Trimming left V 6 bases short and J 2 bases short, with 14 bases between. This CDR3 has 16 amino acids. Germline V gives CDR1 ENHRY, CDR2 SYGVKD. This chain's CDR3 is CAIRDDRGPYNSPLHF. CDR3 DNA: TGTGCCATCAGGGATGACCGGGGACCCTATAATTCACCCCTCCACTTT.

The chain recombines TRBV7-9 with TRBJ1-1; D remains ambiguous. V gave up 8 bases and J gave up 8 bases, with 12 bases separating them. CDR3 length: 11 residues. In germline, CDR1 is SEHNR, CDR2 FQNEAQ (reference sequence). The CDR3 bases are TGTGCCAGCCGGACGGACTCCGAAGCTTTCTTT. Its translation is CASRTDSEAFF.

A word on this clonotype: This sequence may be a read error, since a much larger clone differs from it by one base. The chain joins TRBV2 to TRBJ2-4; a possible D gene is TRBD1 (6 bases). The CDR3 contains 15 residues. The germline gives CDR1 SNHLY, CDR2 FYNNEI. With 7 bases removed from V and 1 base from J, the gap between germline ends came to 14 bases. The DNA of the CDR3 is TGTGCCAGCACCGAAGGGACAATGGCCAAAAACATTCAGTACTTC. Translation: CASTEGTMAKNIQYF.

This clonotype was detected ten times or more. The chain uses TRBV5-1 and TRBJ2-4, with 10 bases fitting TRBD1. The J segment lost 5 bases and the V segment lost 4 bases, leaving 6 bases of the junction unmatched. The CDR3 length is 15 residues. Germline CDR1 SGHRS, CDR2 YFSETQ. CDR3 nucleotides: TGCGCCAGCAGCCTGGGACAGGGGTTTGAAAACATTCAGTACTTC. Translation: CASSLGQGFENIQYF.

Turning to this clonotype: Because it lacks the conserved phenylalanine or tryptophan at the end, this CDR3 is likely a read error. The chain employs TRBV4-1 and TRBJ2-7; TRBD1 might be the D (6 bases). Germline assignment: CDR1 MGHRA and CDR2 YSYEKL. The CDR3 has 14 amino acids. Trimming removed 3 bases at V and 4 bases at J, with 13 bases between. The CDR3 sequence: CASSHPDRSYEQYS. The DNA of the CDR3 is TGCGCCAGCAGCCACCCAGACAGGTCTTACGAGCAGTACTCC.

This chain joins TRBV30 and TRBJ2-3; D tentatively fits TRBD1 or TRBD2 (5 bases each). CDR3 size: 14 residues. Germline V gene data show CDR1 as GTSNPN and CDR2 as SVGIG (reference sequence). With 4 bases removed from V and 2 bases from J, the gap between germline ends came to 13 bases. Here the CDR3 DNA reads TGTGCCTGGATCCCGGGGCTGCTCACAGATACGCAGTATTTT. Translating gives CAWIPGLLTDTQYF. The whole variable domain, remainder taken from reference TRBV30 and TRBJ2-3, is SQTIHQWPATLVQPVGSPLSLECTVEGTSNPNLYWYRQAAGRGLQLLFYSVGIGQISSEVPQNLSASRPQDRQFILSSKKLLLSDSGFYLCAWIPGLLTDTQYFGPGTRLTVL.

The V gene is TRBV4-3, the J gene TRBJ2-2, with 12 bases aligning to TRBD2. J was trimmed by 3 bases and V by 1 base; bases with no gene match: 9. The CDR3 contains 19 residues. CDR1 LGHNA and CDR2 YSLEER come from the germline V gene. Here the CDR3 reads CASSQGFLAGGLYTGELFF. The CDR3 DNA reads TGCGCCAGCAGCCAAGGCTTCCTAGCGGGAGGGCTGTACACCGGGGAGCTGTTTTTT.

This clonotype was recorded many times. The gene calls are TRBV6-5 and TRBJ2-7; D is perhaps TRBD2 (5 bases). V was trimmed by 2 bases and J by 2 bases, leaving 7 bases between them. The CDR3 sequence is 13 residues long. Per the germline V gene, CDR1 is MNHEY and CDR2 is SVGAGI. CDR3 nucleotide sequence: TGTGCCAGCAGTTACCGGGGTGCCTACGAGCAGTACTTC. Amino acids: CASSYRGAYEQYF.

A few counts support this clonotype. A much larger clone lies one base from this, so it may be a read error. This chain links TRBV5-1 with TRBJ2-7, with a possible D match to TRBD2 (5 bases). The CDR3 spans 14 residues. The germline CDR1 and CDR2 sequences are SGHRS and YFSETQ. CDR3 bases: TGCGCCAGCAGCTTGGCACCTAGCTCCTACGAGCAGCACTTC. Translated, it gives CASSLAPSSYEQHF.

This clonotype was detected many times. The V and J genes are TRBV27 and TRBJ2-3, with a weak D call TRBD2 (7 bases). Germline V gene data show CDR1 as MNHEY and CDR2 as SMNVEV (reference sequence). This CDR3 region has 13 residues. Between the trimmed V and J ends, which lost 5 bases and 6 bases, there was a span of 12 bases. CDR3 loop: CASSPGGLDTQYF. Here the CDR3 DNA reads TGTGCCAGCAGTCCCGGGGGGCTGGATACGCAGTATTTT.

Comments on this clonotype: This may be a read error: a much more frequent sequence differs by one nucleotide. The genes are TRBV29-1 and TRBJ2-5; D unresolved. The germline V gene encodes CDR1 SQVTM and CDR2 ANQGSEA. The CDR3 consists of 12 residues. The CDR3 bases are TGCAGCGTTGATAGGTACCAAGAGGCCCAGTACTTC. It specifies CSVDRYQEAQYF.

This clonotype was seen a handful of times. The V and J genes are TRBV14 and TRBJ2-7, with D possibly TRBD1 on 5 matching bases. Germline V CDR1 and CDR2: SGHDN, FVKESK. V was shortened by 6 bases and J by 6 bases, with 18 bases between the two germline ends. CDR3 size: 14 residues. The CDR3 bases are TGTGCCAGCAGTATAACAGGATTTTGGGGCGAGCAGTACTTC. Translating gives CASSITGFWGEQYF.

This clonotype was counted many times. V and J are TRBV13 and TRBJ2-7; possibly TRBD1 for D (5 bases). CDR3 length: 12 residues. Germline-derived CDR1 and CDR2 are PRHDT and FYEKMQ (reference sequence). The V end was cut by 1 base, the J end by 5 bases, with 6 bases between. The CDR3 DNA is TGTGCCAGCAGCTTAGTGGGGCACGAGCAGTACTTC. Translated, it gives CASSLVGHEQYF.

This clonotype appeared a few times. The V gene is TRBV5-1, the J gene TRBJ2-7; no definite D call. CDR1 SGHRS and CDR2 YFSETQ come from the germline V gene. Trimming pared 0 bases from V and 1 base from J, leaving 5 bases between. The CDR3 is 13 residues long. CDR3 coding DNA: TGCGCCAGCAGCTTGGATCAGTCCTACGAGCAGTACTTC. Translated, it gives CASSLDQSYEQYF.